These 19 T cell receptor beta chains were all obtained from the same sample, sequenced in a study of cytomegalovirus exposure and HLA in healthy donors. Primers: 60 Vbeta forward and 13 Jbeta reverse. Here immunoSEQ multiplex PCR was the method, and the copy in TCRdb shows in-frame clones only, minus some. This sample has approximately 220,000 clones, with around four fifths found just once. What was sequenced was PBMCs. The receptors stem from a boy aged 2 to 10 in good health and CMV-seronegative.

The chain joins TRBV7-9 to TRBJ1-2, with TRBD1 identical over 8 bases. CDR1 is SEHNR, CDR2 FQNEAQ, per germline (reference sequence). Trimming took 5 bases from V and 8 from J; bases not matched to a gene: 16. This CDR3 is 16 amino acids long. The CDR3 region is CASSVSGQAIQYGYTF. The CDR3 DNA is TGTGCCAGCAGCGTCTCGGGACAGGCAATCCAGTACGGCTACACCTTC.

J is TRBJ2-7 and V is TRBV27; 10 bases match TRBD2. This CDR3 is built from 16 residues. Trimming cost V 8 bases and J 4 bases; bases outside gene matches: 14. Germline-derived CDR1 and CDR2 are MNHEY and SMNVEV (reference sequence). The CDR3 region has the DNA TGTGCCAGCTCTCGGAGGCTAGCGGGGGTTACTTACGAGCAGTACTTC. Protein product: CASSRRLAGVTYEQYF.

The chain joins TRBV9 to TRBJ2-1; 9 positions agree with TRBD1. The CDR3 loop spans 15 amino acids. The germline gives CDR1 SGDLS, CDR2 YYNGEE. Trimming removed 0 bases from V and 4 bases from J; junction bases left unmatched: 2. The CDR3 loop reads CASSVAGQGYNEQFF. The CDR3 coding sequence is TGTGCCAGCAGCGTAGCGGGACAGGGATACAATGAGCAGTTCTTC.

The chain has TRBV19 and TRBJ2-1; D remains ambiguous. V was trimmed by 10 bases and J by 3 bases, leaving 7 bases between them. CDR3 size: 11 residues. From germline, CDR1 is LNHDA and CDR2 SQIVND (reference sequence). This chain's CDR3 is CATSLYNEQFF. Here the CDR3 DNA reads TGTGCCACCTCCCTCTACAATGAGCAGTTCTTC.

The chain has TRBV6-5 and TRBJ2-5; D perhaps matches TRBD1 (7 bases). The J call may be mistaken, given a closer DNA end match to TRBJ2-7. This CDR3 has 15 residues. From germline, CDR1 is MNHEY and CDR2 SVGAGI. The CDR3 loop is CASSSRGDPTYEQYF. For the CDR3, the DNA is TGTGCCAGCAGTTCCAGGGGGGACCCCACCTACGAGCAGTACTTC.

The chain combines TRBV13 with TRBJ1-4; 9 positions agree with TRBD1. Germline trimming cut 5 bases from V and 6 bases from J; bases unmatched to any gene: 4. Germline lookup yields CDR1 PRHDT and CDR2 FYEKMQ (reference sequence). The CDR3 extends over 14 amino acids. CDR3 sequence reads: CASSTTGGDEKLFF. Written as DNA, the CDR3 is TGTGCCAGCAGCACTACAGGGGGCGATGAAAAACTGTTTTTT.

The rearrangement links TRBV5-1 to TRBJ1-1; 9 bases fit TRBD1. The CDR3 covers 13 residues. Germline V gives CDR1 SGHRS, CDR2 YFSETQ. After removal of 3 bases from V and 3 bases from J, the junction contained 0 bases not matched to a gene. DNA of the CDR3: TGCGCCAGCAGCTGGACAGGGGACACTGAAGCTTTCTTT. This codes for CASSWTGDTEAFF.

The rearrangement uses TRBV10-2 and TRBJ2-3; TRBD1 aligns across 10 bases. From germline, CDR1 is WSHSY and CDR2 SAAADI. CDR3 length: 17 residues. The V and J ends lost 4 bases and 4 bases, in that order; junction bases with no gene match: 11. The CDR3 loop reads CASSGRFGTGVSDTQYF. The CDR3 DNA sequence: TGCGCCAGCAGTGGTCGGTTTGGGACAGGGGTTTCAGATACGCAGTATTTT.

This chain links TRBV5-1 with TRBJ2-1; D ambiguous. Trimming left V 4 bases short and J 5 bases short, with 4 bases between. CDR1 and CDR2 (germline): SGHRS, YFSETQ. The CDR3 totals 11 residues. CDR3 nucleotide sequence: TGCGCCAGCAGCCAAAACAATGAGCAGTTCTTC. This sequence encodes CASSQNNEQFF.

The chain uses TRBV7-9 and TRBJ2-7, with 8 bases identical to TRBD1. Germline V lookup: CDR1 SEHNR, CDR2 FQNEAQ (reference sequence). Unmatched junction bases numbered 5, after V lost 5 bases and J lost 2 bases. There are 14 residues in the CDR3. CDR3 coding DNA: TGTGCCAGCAGCCCCCCGGGACAGGCCTACGAGCAGTACTTC. Translation: CASSPPGQAYEQYF.

The chain carries TRBV27 and TRBJ2-1; TRBD2 matches 16 bases. J lost 0 bases, V lost 4 bases, and 9 bases had no gene match. The CDR3 is 20 amino acids. In germline, CDR1 is MNHEY, CDR2 SMNVEV (reference sequence). The CDR3 coding sequence is TGTGCCAGCAGTTGGTCCGGGACTAGCGGGGGGGGCCTCTCCTACAATGAGCAGTTCTTC. This translates into CASSWSGTSGGGLSYNEQFF.

The J gene is TRBJ2-7, the V gene TRBV7-9; TRBD2 agrees at 8 bases. The CDR3 consists of 15 residues. The V segment lost 5 bases and the J segment 9 bases; nucleotides outside the gene matches: 15. Germline assignment: CDR1 SEHNR and CDR2 FQNEAQ (reference sequence). The CDR3, as DNA: TGTGCCAGCAGCACCGCCTTTTTTGCGGGGGGCCCGCAGTACTTC. This codes for CASSTAFFAGGPQYF.

The chain's CDR3 is CASSPSQPGQGMDGANVLTF. The CDR3 DNA is TGTGCCAGCAGCCCGTCTCAGCCCGGACAGGGAATGGATGGGGCCAACGTCCTGACTTTC. The chain uses TRBV21-1 and TRBJ2-6; TRBD1 is the table's D call and was not checked against the DNA. TRBV21-1 has pseudogene status. The CDR3 consists of 20 residues.

The V gene is TRBV4-2, the J gene TRBJ2-5; 13 bases match TRBD2. Germline V gene data show CDR1 as LGHNA and CDR2 as YNFKEQ. J gave up 2 bases and V 4 bases, and 4 bases lay outside the gene matches. The length of the CDR3 is 16 residues. CDR3 sequence (DNA): TGTGCCAGCAGCCCCGGACTAGCGGGAGTACAAGAGACCCAGTACTTC. It yields the protein CASSPGLAGVQETQYF.

Of note for this clone: One end of the junction does not line up with germline, which may come from a read error. This chain links TRBV7-9 with TRBJ1-1; D gene ambiguous. Germline V gives CDR1 SEHNR, CDR2 FQNEAQ (reference sequence). CDR3 length equals 12 residues. The CDR3 reads CSSSLELPEAFF. CDR3 DNA: TGTTCCAGCAGCTTAGAACTGCCTGAAGCTTTCTTT.

This chain joins TRBV4-1 and TRBJ1-2, with 8 bases that match TRBD1. The germline gives CDR1 MGHRA, CDR2 YSYEKL. This CDR3 has 15 amino acids. The V gene end was trimmed by 0 bases and the J gene end by 3 bases; junction bases not matched to a gene: 3. The CDR3: CASSQEGGQDYGYTF. The CDR3 bases are TGCGCCAGCAGCCAAGAGGGGGGACAGGACTATGGCTACACCTTC.

This sequence joins TRBV11-2 and TRBJ2-3; 10 positions agree with TRBD2. This CDR3 region has 15 residues. J gave up 3 bases and V 5 bases, and 5 bases lay outside the gene matches. Germline CDR1 is SGHAT and CDR2 is FQNNGV. As DNA, the CDR3 is TGTGCCAGCAGCCGAGCGGGGGGGCCAACAGATACGCAGTATTTT. Translation gives CASSRAGGPTDTQYF.

The genes are TRBV19 and TRBJ1-4, with a possible D match to TRBD1 (6 bases). The CDR3 consists of 14 residues. Germline CDR1 is LNHDA and CDR2 is SQIVND (reference sequence). V gave up 6 bases and J gave up 7 bases, with 15 bases separating them. The CDR3 coding sequence is TGTGCCAGTAGCTCGGGGCAGGGGCCTGAAAAACTGTTTTTT. This translates into CASSSGQGPEKLFF.

The chain recombines TRBV5-4 with TRBJ2-2, with D possibly TRBD1 on 5 matching bases. V gave up 5 bases and J gave up 0 bases, with 14 bases separating them. CDR1 is SGHNT and CDR2 is YYREEE in the germline V gene (reference sequence). The CDR3 loop spans 16 amino acids. The CDR3 is CASSQTVHPNTGELFF. The CDR3 DNA sequence: TGTGCCAGCAGTCAGACAGTGCACCCGAACACCGGGGAGCTGTTTTTT.